The sample holds one count of the clone carrying this T cell receptor (beta chain). The antigen is undetermined. The data stem from a study of coeliac disease. Germline V CDR1 and CDR2: MNHNS, SASEGT. The V segment lost 6 bases and the J segment 8 bases; nucleotides outside the gene matches: 14. The CDR3 spans 15 residues. One frozen approximately 490,000-cell aliquot per fraction was sequenced. Study-level points and caveats: Intraepithelial and lamina propria fractions were not highly pure, so cross-contamination was possible. Known gliadin-specific TRB sequences: 9 of 18 coeliac samples, only 1 of 6 controls. Most TRB amino acid sequences occurred in only one sample. Lower clonality than controls marked TRB and TRG repertoires from active celiac intraepithelial and lamina propria samples.

Only in-frame clones appear in the TCRdb table, and some are missing; sequencing was by immunoSEQ multiplex PCR. There are 7,200 or so clones in the sample; approximately 64% occur only once, and roughly 4% lies in the top ten. The chain is built from TRBV6-1 and TRBJ1-2; 8 bases line up with TRBD1. The sequence was obtained from a woman younger than 30 with active celiac disease. Sample: lamina propria lymphocytes from the gut. The CDR3 DNA follows: TGTGCCAGCAGGGCCGGGGACAGGACCGCTAAAGGCTACACCTTC. It specifies CASRAGDRTAKGYTF.